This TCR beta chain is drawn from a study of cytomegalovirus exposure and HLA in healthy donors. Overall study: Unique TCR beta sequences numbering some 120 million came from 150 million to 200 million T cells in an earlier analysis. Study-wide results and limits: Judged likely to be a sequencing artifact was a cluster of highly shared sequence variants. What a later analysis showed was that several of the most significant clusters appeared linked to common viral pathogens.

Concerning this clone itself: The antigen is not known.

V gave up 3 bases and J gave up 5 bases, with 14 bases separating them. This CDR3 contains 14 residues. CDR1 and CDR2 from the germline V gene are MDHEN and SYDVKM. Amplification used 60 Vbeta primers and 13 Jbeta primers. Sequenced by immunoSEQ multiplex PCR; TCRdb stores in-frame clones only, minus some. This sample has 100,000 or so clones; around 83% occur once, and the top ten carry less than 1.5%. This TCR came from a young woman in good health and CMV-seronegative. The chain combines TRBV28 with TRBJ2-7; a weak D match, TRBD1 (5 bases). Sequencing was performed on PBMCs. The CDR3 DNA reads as TGTGCCAGCAGTTTGCTAGGTGGGGCCAACGAGCAGTACTTC. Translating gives CASSLLGGANEQYF. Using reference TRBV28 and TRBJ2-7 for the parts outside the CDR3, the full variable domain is DVKVTQSSRYLVKRTGEKVFLECVQDMDHENMFWYRQDPGLGLRLIYFSYDVKMKEKGDIPEGYSVSREKKERFSLILESASTNQTSMYLCASSLLGGANEQYFGPGTRLTVT.